This TCR beta chain comes out of a study of blood T cell repertoires in COVID-19. Study-level background: Samples came from the United States, Italy and Spain, spanning acute and convalescent COVID-19.

This CDR3 has 16 residues. The ends were cut back, 8 bases at V and 4 bases at J, with 18 bases in the middle. CDR1 is MNHNY and CDR2 is SVGAGI in the germline V gene (reference sequence). The method was immunoSEQ multiplex PCR; TCRdb's version includes in-frame clones alone and lacks a portion of them. The sample lists 18,000 or so clones; 90% to 95% were seen once. The genes are TRBV6-6 and TRBJ2-6; tentative D call: TRBD1 (6 bases). Input material: peripheral blood. This TCR was recovered from a human donor in a cohort sampled during active COVID-19. Here the CDR3 reads CASRPQGMGGANVLTF. CDR3 sequence (DNA): TGTGCCAGCCGGCCCCAGGGGATGGGGGGGGCCAACGTCCTGACTTTC.